This record covers a single T cell receptor (beta chain). This clonotype was found a few times. Its antigen remains unidentified. No clone much larger than this one lies a single base away; base qualities are absent. This sample stems from a study of T cells in Graves' hyperthyroidism and ophthalmopathy (dated by TCRdb to about 2019). The study in broad terms: Peripheral blood was sampled at the time of initial diagnosis, prior to any treatment. To identify distinguishing TCR V-J signatures, a discovery cohort of roughly 100 patients was used, comprising roughly 45 with Graves' ophthalmopathy and 57 with stable Graves' hyperthyroidism. Whether ophthalmopathy could be predicted prospectively was tested in an independent validation cohort made up of some 20 hyperthyroidism patients plus 17 patients who later progressed to ophthalmopathy. The approximately 95 discovery patients were divided at random into training and test sets in a 7:3 ratio. The study also compared thyroid tissue and blood T-cell repertoires from a handful of Graves' hyperthyroidism patients. Once sampling was done, hyperthyroidism patients were given methimazole at a starting dose of 30 mg daily, whereas ophthalmopathy patients were given high-dose intravenous methylprednisolone. The paper reports TCR Vbeta CDR3 sequencing of some 140 peripheral blood samples: approximately 43 ophthalmopathy, under 85 hyperthyroidism and approximately 17 progressor patients. What the study reported, not specific to this receptor: Sample size was not statistically predetermined, and investigators were not blinded to group allocation. In validation, the model predicted progression to ophthalmopathy a median of about 5.9 months before onset, with about 71% sensitivity and 72.22% specificity. Ophthalmopathy was separated from stable hyperthyroidism by a 13 V-J signature model, with 85% to 90% sensitivity and roughly 81% specificity obtained in cross-validation and 80%/75% obtained in testing. Most expanded thyroid clonotypes (frequency above 0.001) were also detected in blood, a finding suggesting that blood repertoires may reflect thyroid immune responses.

Ophthalmopathy patients had moderately to severely active disease, Clinical Activity Score of at least 3, NOSPECS grade of at least 4, and duration under 3 months. Any patient with an uncontrolled infection, another autoimmune disease, pregnancy or lactation was excluded. Diagnoses were based on clinical symptoms, serum thyroxine and TRAb, thyroid ultrasound and orbital computed tomography. PBMCs were separated from 8 to 10 ml of fresh peripheral blood using Ficoll-Paque density gradient centrifugation. Trizol reagent was used to extract total RNA, and RNA quality was then checked on an Agilent 2100 Bioanalyzer. The CDR3 runs 15 amino acids, cysteine and phenylalanine included. Here the CDR3 DNA is all that survives: 45 bases in frame from base 1. V and J lose 1 base and 4 bases, and a span of 14 bases separates them. From the germline V gene, CDR1 is MGHRA and CDR2 is YSYEKL. TCR beta CDR3 regions were amplified from RNA transcripts. A first-round RT-PCR of the TCR CDR3 used the HTBI primer set with the Qiagen OneStep RT-PCR kit. The libraries were constructed in a second round of multiplex PCR and then size-selected and purified. Sequencing of the libraries was done on an Illumina HiSeq2000 using paired-end 100 bp reads. The authors processed their data as follows. SOAPnuke was used to process the raw data, with reads discarded if the reads contained adapters or uncalled bases, had a mean Phred below 15, or lacked an exact constant-primer or identifier match. High-quality paired reads were merged with COPE v1.2.5, and unique nucleotide sequences were defined as clonotypes. MiTCR v1.1 was used to align clonotypes to the IMGT TRBV, TRBD and TRBJ reference segments. The analysis was restricted to V-J combinations with a frequency above 0.0001, which together covered about 99% of the repertoires. A TCS score was defined as the ratio between F50 (clonal expansion) and ExV (chaos), using BLOSUM62-based TCRdist between CDR3 peptides within each V-J. Welch's t-statistics and random forest reduced 500 to 550 V-J features to 10 to 15, which were used in a naive Bayes classifier (R e1071). TCRdb trimmed public reads at Q25 via fastp, called clones via MiXCR and kept in-frame beta chains. A single entry per CDR3 protein holds the most common genes and DNA from its merged rows. What appears here as the V and J calls and clone size reflects TCRdb's work, not the paper's. This sample is represented by more than 350,000 distinct CDR3 sequences; more than 12% of them were singletons. The ten largest account for roughly a fifth of the sample.

This receptor chain uses TRBV4-1 and TRBJ2-7; the D gene remains uncertain. Specimen: blood. The source of this sequence is a woman aged 30 to 39 with Graves' ophthalmopathy. The CDR3 is CASSQGGLGAYEQYF. The DNA sequence follows: TGCGCCAGCAGCCAAGGGGGTCTAGGAGCTTACGAGCAGTACTTC.